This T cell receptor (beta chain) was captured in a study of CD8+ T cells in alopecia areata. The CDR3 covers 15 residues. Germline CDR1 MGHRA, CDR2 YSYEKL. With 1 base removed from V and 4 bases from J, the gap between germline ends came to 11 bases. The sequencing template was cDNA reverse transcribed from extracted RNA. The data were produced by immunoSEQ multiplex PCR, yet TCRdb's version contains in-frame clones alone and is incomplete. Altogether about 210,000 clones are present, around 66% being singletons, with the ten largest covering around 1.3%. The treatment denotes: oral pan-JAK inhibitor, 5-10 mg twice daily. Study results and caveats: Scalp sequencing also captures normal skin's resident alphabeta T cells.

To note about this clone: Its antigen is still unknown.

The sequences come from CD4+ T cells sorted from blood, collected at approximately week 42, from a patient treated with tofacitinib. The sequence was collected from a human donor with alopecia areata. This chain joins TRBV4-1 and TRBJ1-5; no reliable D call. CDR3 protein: CASSQVGHLNQPQHF. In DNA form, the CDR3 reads TGCGCCAGCAGCCAAGTTGGCCATTTGAATCAGCCCCAGCATTTT.